The entry below describes one TCR beta chain. The sample originates from a study of OX40 agonist ivuxolimab in advanced cancers. The V end lost 2 bases, the J end lost 0 bases, and 14 bases lay between the germline ends. The CDR3 consists of 15 residues. Per the germline V gene, CDR1 is GTSNPN and CDR2 is SVGIG (reference sequence). Using immunoSEQ multiplex PCR, the repertoire was profiled, and TCRdb retains in-frame clones only, with some absent. Of approximately 64,000 clones in the sample, approximately 86% were seen once. This material consisted of CD4+ or CD8+ T cells sorted from blood, taken in a trial of the OX40 agonist ivuxolimab. This TCR derives from an adult with an advanced solid tumor such as melanoma, head and neck, liver or kidney cancer. This chain uses TRBV30 with TRBJ2-7; D perhaps matches TRBD2 (7 bases). Written as DNA, the CDR3 is TGTGCCTGGAGTCGCGGGGGCGCGGACTCCTACGAGCAGTACTTC. Translating it yields CAWSRGGADSYEQYF.